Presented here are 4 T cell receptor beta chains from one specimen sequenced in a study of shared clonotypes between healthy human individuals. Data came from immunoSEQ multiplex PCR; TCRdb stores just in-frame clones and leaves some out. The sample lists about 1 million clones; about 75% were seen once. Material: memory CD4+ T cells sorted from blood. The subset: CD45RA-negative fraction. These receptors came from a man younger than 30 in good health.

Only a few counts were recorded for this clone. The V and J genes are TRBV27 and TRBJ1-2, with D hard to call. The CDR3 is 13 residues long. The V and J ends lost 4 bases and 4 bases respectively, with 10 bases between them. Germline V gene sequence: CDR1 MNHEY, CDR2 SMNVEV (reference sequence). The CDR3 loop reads CASSSGFGYGYTF. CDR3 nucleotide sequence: TGTGCCAGCAGTTCGGGGTTTGGCTATGGCTACACCTTC.

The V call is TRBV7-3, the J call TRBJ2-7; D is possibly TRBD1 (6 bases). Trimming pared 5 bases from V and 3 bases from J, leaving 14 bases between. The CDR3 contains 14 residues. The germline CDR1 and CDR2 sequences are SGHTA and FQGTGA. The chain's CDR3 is CASSRAGQNYEQYF. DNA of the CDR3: TGTGCCAGCAGCCGGGCCGGACAGAACTACGAGCAGTACTTC. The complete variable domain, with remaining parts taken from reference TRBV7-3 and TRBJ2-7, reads GAGVSQTPSNKVTEKGKYVELRCDPISGHTALYWYRQSLGQGPEFLIYFQGTGAADDSGLPNDRFFAVRPEGSVSTLKIQRTERGDSAVYLCASSRAGQNYEQYFGPGTRLTVT.

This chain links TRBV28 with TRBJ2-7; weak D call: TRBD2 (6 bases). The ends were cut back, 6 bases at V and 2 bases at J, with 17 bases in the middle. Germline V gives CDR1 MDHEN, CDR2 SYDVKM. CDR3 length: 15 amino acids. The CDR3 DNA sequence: TGTGCCAGCAGCCCGATGACTAGGGTAACCTACGAGCAGTACTTC. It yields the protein CASSPMTRVTYEQYF.

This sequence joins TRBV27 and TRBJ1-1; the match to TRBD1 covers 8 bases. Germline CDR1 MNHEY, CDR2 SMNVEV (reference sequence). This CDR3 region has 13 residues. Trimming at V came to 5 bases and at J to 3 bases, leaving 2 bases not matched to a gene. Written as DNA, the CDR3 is TGTGCCAGCAGTAGACAGGGGTACACTGAAGCTTTCTTT. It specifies CASSRQGYTEAFF.